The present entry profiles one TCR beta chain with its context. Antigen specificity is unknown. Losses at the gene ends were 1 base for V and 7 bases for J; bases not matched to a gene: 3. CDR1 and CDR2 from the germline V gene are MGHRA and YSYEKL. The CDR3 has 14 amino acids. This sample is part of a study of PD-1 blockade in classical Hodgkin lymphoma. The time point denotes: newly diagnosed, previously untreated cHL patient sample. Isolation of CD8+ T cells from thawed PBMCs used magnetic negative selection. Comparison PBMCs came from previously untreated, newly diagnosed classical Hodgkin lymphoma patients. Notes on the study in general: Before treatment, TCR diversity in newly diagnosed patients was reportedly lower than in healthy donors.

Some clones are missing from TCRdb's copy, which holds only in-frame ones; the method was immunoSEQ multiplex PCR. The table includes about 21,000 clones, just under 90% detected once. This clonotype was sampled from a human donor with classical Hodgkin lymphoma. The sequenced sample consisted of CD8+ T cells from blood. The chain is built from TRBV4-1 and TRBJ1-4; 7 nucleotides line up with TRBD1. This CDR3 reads CASSQGGGGEKLFF. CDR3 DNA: TGCGCCAGCAGCCAAGGAGGGGGCGGTGAAAAACTGTTTTTT.